This T cell receptor (beta chain) is from a study of T cell repertoires in cytomegalovirus infection. This clonotype occurred many times. A single record per CDR3 protein comes from TCRdb applying MiXCR to the reads. This sample has around 210,000 distinct CDR3 sequences, with 6% to 8% found just once. V was shortened by 2 bases and J by 4 bases, with 17 bases between the two germline ends. This CDR3 spans 17 amino acids. CDR1 MNHEY and CDR2 SVGAGI come from the germline V gene. This receptor was identified in a human donor in good health (CMV status not recorded). Some clones in this sample may be carry-over from other donors' samples. Sequenced material: PBMCs. This chain joins TRBV6-5 and TRBJ2-2; D uncertain. In nucleotides, the CDR3 is TGTGCCAGCAGTTACCCAACTGGGGTATTAGGCACCGGGGAGCTGTTTTTT. This encodes CASSYPTGVLGTGELFF.